This T cell receptor (beta chain) was obtained from a study of OX40 agonist ivuxolimab in advanced cancers. It was autoimmune disease history or systemic immunosuppression that excluded patients. Measured with immunoSEQ multiplex PCR; TCRdb has only the in-frame clones, and not every one. Of some 74,000 clones listed, roughly 88% were seen once; the top ten hold about 1%. Germline CDR1 reads SGHRS; CDR2 reads YFSETQ. There are 14 residues in the CDR3. The V and J ends lost 7 bases and 5 bases, in that order; junction bases with no gene match: 9. This clonotype was obtained from an adult with an advanced solid tumor such as melanoma, head and neck, liver or kidney cancer. The sequencing used CD4+ or CD8+ T cells sorted from blood, collected in a trial of the OX40 agonist ivuxolimab. The chain combines TRBV5-1 with TRBJ2-7; 10 bases match TRBD1. CDR3 nucleotide sequence: TGCGCCAGCGGCGGACAGGGGGGTCCCGACGAGCAGTACTTC. This gives the protein CASGGQGGPDEQYF.